This record covers a single T cell receptor (beta chain). This clone's antigen is unknown. No much larger clone exists at a distance of one base, and base qualities are not known. Libraries were built with 5' RACE. The data were produced on a NextSeq 500. In the TCR library protocol, unique molecular identifiers were attached to individual cDNA molecules to correct for PCR bias and sequencing error. Both TCR alpha and beta chains were sequenced, and tight co-correlation was observed between alpha and beta sequence abundances in each sample. As for the original processing: Decombinator V4 was used to annotate the V gene, J gene and CDR3 of the TCR sequences. Expanded TCRs were defined as changing significantly between any two time points under a Poisson model with p below 0.0001. TCR abundances were normalised to the total number of TCRs sequenced in each sample and reported as counts per million. TRAV1-2 paired with TRAJ12, TRAJ20 or TRAJ33 defined MAIT TCRs, while TRAV10 paired with TRAJ18 defined iNKT TCRs. VDJdb, accessed 1 November 2021, was searched for CMV, EBV and SARS-CoV-2 annotated TCRs, with TCRs annotated for multiple antigens excluded. TCRdb ran its own pipeline on the public reads, namely fastp trimming at Q25 and MiXCR clone calling, and kept in-frame beta chains. Each CDR3 protein appears once, grouped with its most common genes and DNA. The V and J calls were determined by TCRdb, not by the authors. This sample is represented by 80,000 or so distinct CDR3 sequences; more than 5% of them were singletons. The ten largest make up about 7.8% of the sample.

CDR1 is given as SGHDT and CDR2 as YYEEEE, both from the germline V gene. Including the terminal cysteine and phenylalanine, the CDR3 comprises 15 residues. The entry retains the CDR3 DNA only, 45 bases that are in frame from base 1. The germline V end is reduced by 3 bases and the J end by 0 bases; junction bases left unmatched: 4. Set within a cohort of healthcare workers in London, UK, this nested case-control study involved weekly PCR testing of nasopharyngeal swabs along with blood sampling. Healthcare workers were recruited between 23 and 31 March 2020, during the week of the UK lockdown, and were followed weekly for up to about 15 weeks. These data originate in a study of early T cells in non-severe SARS-CoV-2 infection (dated by TCRdb to about 2021). With respect to the entire study: TCR sequencing used bulk RNA from unsorted whole blood, so alpha and beta chains could not be paired.

The research as a whole found: VDJdb matching was skewed toward anti-spike CD8 responses, so virus-specific expansions were likely underestimated and private and CD4 specificities were missed.

The clonotype was recovered from an adult who was a healthcare worker with PCR-confirmed SARS-CoV-2 infection or an uninfected control (not recorded which). The sequencing input was whole blood. The V and J segments used are TRBV5-6 and TRBJ1-1; 8 junctional bases match TRBD1. In nucleotides, the sequence is TGTGCCAGCAGCTCCGACAGGGGTTTGAACACTGAAGCTTTCTTT. Its translation is CASSSDRGLNTEAFF. This CDR3, with the reference TRBV5-6 and TRBJ1-1 proteins standing in past its ends, gives the full variable domain DAGVTQSPTHLIKTRGQQVTLRCSPKSGHDTVSWYQQALGQGPQFIFQYYEEEERQRGNFPDRFSGHQFPNYSSELNVNALLLGDSALYLCASSSDRGLNTEAFFGQGTRLTVV.